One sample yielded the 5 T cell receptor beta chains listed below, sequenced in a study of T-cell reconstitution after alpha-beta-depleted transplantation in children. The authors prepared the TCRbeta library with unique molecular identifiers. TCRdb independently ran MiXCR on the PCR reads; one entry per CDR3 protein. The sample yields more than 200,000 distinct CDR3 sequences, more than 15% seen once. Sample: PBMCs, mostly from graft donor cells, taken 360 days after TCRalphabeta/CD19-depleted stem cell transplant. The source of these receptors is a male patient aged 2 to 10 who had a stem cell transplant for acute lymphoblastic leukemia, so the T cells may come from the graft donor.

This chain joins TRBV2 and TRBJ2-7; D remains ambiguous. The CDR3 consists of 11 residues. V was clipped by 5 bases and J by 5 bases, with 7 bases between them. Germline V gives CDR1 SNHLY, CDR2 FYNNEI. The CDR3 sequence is CASSPEDEQYF. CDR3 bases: TGTGCCAGCAGTCCTGAGGACGAGCAGTACTTC.

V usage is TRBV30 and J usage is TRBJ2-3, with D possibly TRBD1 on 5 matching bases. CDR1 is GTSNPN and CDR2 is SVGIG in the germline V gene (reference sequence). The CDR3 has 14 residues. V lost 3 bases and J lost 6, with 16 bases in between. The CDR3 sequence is CAWRVQGARDTQYF. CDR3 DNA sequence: TGTGCCTGGAGAGTCCAAGGGGCCCGGGATACGCAGTATTTT.

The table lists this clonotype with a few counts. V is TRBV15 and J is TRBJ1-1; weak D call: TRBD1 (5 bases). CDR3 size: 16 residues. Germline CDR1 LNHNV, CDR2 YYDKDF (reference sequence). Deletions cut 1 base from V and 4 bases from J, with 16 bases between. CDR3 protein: CATSRVGLREFTEAFF. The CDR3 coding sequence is TGTGCCACCAGCAGAGTAGGGCTCAGGGAGTTCACTGAAGCTTTCTTT.

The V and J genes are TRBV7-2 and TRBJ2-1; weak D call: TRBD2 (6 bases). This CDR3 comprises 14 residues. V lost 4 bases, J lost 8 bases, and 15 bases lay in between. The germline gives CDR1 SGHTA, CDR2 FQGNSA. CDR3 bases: TGTGCCAGCAGCTATCCTGGGGGGATTCATGAGCAGTTCTTC. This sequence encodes CASSYPGGIHEQFF.

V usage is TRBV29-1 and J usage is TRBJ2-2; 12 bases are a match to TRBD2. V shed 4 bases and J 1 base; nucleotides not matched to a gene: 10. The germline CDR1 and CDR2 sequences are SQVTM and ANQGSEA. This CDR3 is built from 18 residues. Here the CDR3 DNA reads TGCAGCGTTGGGGTACGACCGGGACTAGCGGGGAACACCGGGGAGCTGTTTTTT. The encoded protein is CSVGVRPGLAGNTGELFF.